Presented here are 29 T cell receptor beta chains from one specimen sequenced in a study of blood T cell repertoires in COVID-19. Method: immunoSEQ multiplex PCR; TCRdb's copy keeps in-frame clones and lacks some. The sample carries approximately 94,000 clones, roughly nine tenths recorded once. Sequenced material: peripheral blood. Receptor source: a man aged 50 to 60 with active COVID-19.

The chain employs TRBV14 and TRBJ2-5; D uncertain. Germline V gene lookup returns CDR1 SGHDN and CDR2 FVKESK. The V and J ends lost 0 bases and 7 bases respectively, with 9 bases between them. CDR3 length: 13 residues. CDR3: CASSQDPVGTQYF. The CDR3 DNA sequence: TGTGCCAGCAGCCAAGACCCCGTCGGGACCCAGTACTTC.

The count of this clone is one. This may arise from a read error, as a much more abundant clone is one base away. This specimen includes other DNA sequences encoding the same CDR3. V and J are TRBV19 and TRBJ1-2, with 10 nucleotides matching TRBD1. The CDR3 extends over 14 amino acids. J gave up 5 bases and V 2 bases, and 2 bases lay outside the gene matches. Germline V gene lookup returns CDR1 LNHDA and CDR2 SQIVND (reference sequence). This CDR3 reads CASSIRGQGYGYTF. The DNA for the CDR3 is TGTGCCAGTAGTATACGGGGACAGGGGTATGGCTACACCTTC.

The rearrangement joins TRBV24-1 to TRBJ2-3; 10 bases map to TRBD1. V shed 3 bases and J 2 bases; nucleotides not matched to a gene: 4. CDR1 KGHDR and CDR2 SFDVKD come from the germline V gene. The CDR3 covers 16 residues. The CDR3 reads CATSDPGQGSTDTQYF. CDR3 DNA sequence: TGTGCCACCAGTGATCCGGGACAGGGGTCCACAGATACGCAGTATTTT.

The chain links TRBV11-3 to TRBJ2-1; 10 positions match TRBD2. The J segment lost 1 base and the V segment lost 4 bases, leaving 1 base of the junction unmatched. The CDR3 totals 15 residues. Germline CDR1 is SGHNT and CDR2 is YENEEA. CDR3 bases: TGTGCCAGCAGCTCTAGCGGGAGTTCCTACAATGAGCAGTTCTTC. Its protein is CASSSSGSSYNEQFF.

This chain joins TRBV6-5 and TRBJ2-7; 7 bases align to TRBD1. The germline V gene encodes CDR1 MNHEY and CDR2 SVGAGI. This CDR3 has 15 residues. V shed 0 bases and J 5 bases; nucleotides not matched to a gene: 7. The CDR3 DNA reads TGTGCCAGCAGTTACTCGACAGGGAATCTCGACGAGCAGTACTTC. Protein sequence: CASSYSTGNLDEQYF.

The chain is built from TRBV12-3 or TRBV12-4 and TRBJ2-1; the D gene is possibly TRBD2 (5 bases). This CDR3 has 12 amino acids. The germline V and J ends were trimmed by 7 bases and 8 bases, with 12 bases remaining between them. The CDR3 coding sequence is TGTGCCAGCACCCGAGAGGGCCATGAGCAGTTCTTC. Translating gives CASTREGHEQFF.

The V gene is TRBV7-2, the J gene TRBJ1-2, with unresolved D. The germline V and J ends were trimmed by 4 bases and 4 bases, with 13 bases remaining between them. There are 14 residues in the CDR3. Germline V gene sequence: CDR1 SGHTA, CDR2 FQGNSA. The CDR3 bases are TGTGCCAGCAGCTCCCAGACTTTGATCTATGGCTACACCTTC. This translates into CASSSQTLIYGYTF.

This chain connects TRBV7-2 to TRBJ2-7; 7 positions match TRBD2. CDR3 length equals 15 residues. The germline V gene encodes CDR1 SGHTA and CDR2 FQGNSA. The ends lost 4 bases at V and 3 bases at J; junction bases unmatched: 9. The CDR3 protein is CASSSTSEGFYEQYF. The CDR3 DNA reads TGTGCCAGCAGCTCCACTAGCGAGGGCTTCTACGAGCAGTACTTC.

The chain employs TRBV13 and TRBJ2-3, with D maybe TRBD2 (6 bases). In germline, CDR1 is PRHDT, CDR2 FYEKMQ (reference sequence). The ends were cut back, 5 bases at V and 2 bases at J, with 14 bases in the middle. This CDR3 contains 15 residues. The CDR3 DNA is TGTGCCAGCAGCGGCCCCAGCGGGTTCACAGATACGCAGTATTTT. As protein: CASSGPSGFTDTQYF.

The gene calls are TRBV9 and TRBJ2-4; tentative D call: TRBD2 (5 bases). The germline CDR1 and CDR2 sequences are SGDLS and YYNGEE. This CDR3 has 14 amino acids. V gave up 0 bases and J gave up 2 bases, with 6 bases separating them. CDR3 sequence (DNA): TGTGCCAGCAGCGTAGGAGGGACCAAAAACATTCAGTACTTC. Its protein product is CASSVGGTKNIQYF.

This clone was seen at least ten times. V is TRBV6-5 and J is TRBJ2-5; 7 positions agree with TRBD1. The CDR3 is 15 residues long. The germline V gene encodes CDR1 MNHEY and CDR2 SVGAGI. J lost 2 bases, V lost 6 bases, and 9 bases had no gene match. The CDR3 region has the DNA TGTGCCAGCAGCGCTCAGACAGGGAATCAAGAGACCCAGTACTTC. It translates to CASSAQTGNQETQYF.

J is TRBJ1-1 and V is TRBV5-1, with 11 bases aligning to TRBD1. V lost 2 bases and J lost 5; bases outside the gene matches: 8. Germline V gene sequence: CDR1 SGHRS, CDR2 YFSETQ. This CDR3 contains 16 residues. CDR3: CASSFTTGTGGTEAFF. The CDR3 DNA reads as TGCGCCAGCAGCTTTACAACCGGGACAGGGGGAACTGAAGCTTTCTTT. Using reference TRBV5-1 and TRBJ1-1 for the parts outside the CDR3, the full variable domain is KAGVTQTPRYLIKTRGQQVTLSCSPISGHRSVSWYQQTPGQGLQFLFEYFSETQRNKGNFPGRFSGRQFSNSRSEMNVSTLELGDSALYLCASSFTTGTGGTEAFFGQGTRLTVV.

This clone was picked up a small number of times. This chain joins TRBV6-5 and TRBJ1-2, with 7 bases fitting TRBD1. This CDR3 is built from 13 residues. Germline V gives CDR1 MNHEY, CDR2 SVGAGI. V gave up 7 bases and J gave up 2 bases; unmatched junction bases: 4. CDR3 bases: TGTGCCAGCACGGGACAGACCAACTATGGCTACACCTTC. Translated: CASTGQTNYGYTF.

CDR3 DNA: TGTGCCAGCAGCCCGGGGGAGAACACTGAAGCTTTCTTT. This sequence encodes CASSPGENTEAFF. The V gene is TRBV28, the J gene TRBJ1-1; the D gene is possibly TRBD1 (5 bases). Germline V CDR1 and CDR2: MDHEN, SYDVKM. Trimming cost V 6 bases and J 1 base, with 9 bases left between them. CDR3 length: 13 residues.

The chain links TRBV19 to TRBJ1-4; 7 bases align to TRBD1. The V gene end was trimmed by 10 bases and the J gene end by 1 base; junction bases not matched to a gene: 3. Per the germline V gene, CDR1 is LNHDA and CDR2 is SQIVND (reference sequence). CDR3 size: 13 residues. This CDR3 is CATTGVTNEKLFF. The CDR3 DNA follows: TGTGCCACCACAGGGGTAACTAATGAAAAACTGTTTTTT.

This chain uses TRBV19 with TRBJ2-1; unclear D gene. Trimming removed 4 bases from V and 10 bases from J, with 11 bases in between. This CDR3 contains 12 residues. CDR1 and CDR2 (germline): LNHDA, SQIVND (reference sequence). CDR3 nucleotides: TGTGCCAGTAGTACCCCCCCTAAGGAGCAGTTCTTC. Translated, it gives CASSTPPKEQFF. Full variable domain (missing parts from reference TRBV19 and TRBJ2-1): DGGITQSPKYLFRKEGQNVTLSCEQNLNHDAMYWYRQDPGQGLRLIYYSQIVNDFQKGDIAEGYSVSREKKESFPLTVTSAQKNPTAFYLCASSTPPKEQFFGPGTRLTVL.

This clone is a singleton in its sample. The gene calls are TRBV12-3 or TRBV12-4 and TRBJ1-5; 9 bases agree with TRBD1. Trimming removed 6 bases from V and 4 bases from J; junction bases left unmatched: 1. CDR3 length: 13 amino acids. CDR3 nucleotide sequence: TGTGCCAGCAGGGGGACAGGGAATCAGCCCCAGCATTTT. This encodes CASRGTGNQPQHF.

The rearrangement links TRBV27 to TRBJ2-7; the match to TRBD1 covers 12 bases. The germline V gene encodes CDR1 MNHEY and CDR2 SMNVEV (reference sequence). This CDR3 is 14 amino acids long. The junction had 3 bases not matched to a gene; V was cut back by 4 bases and J by 5 bases. For the CDR3, the DNA is TGTGCCAGCAGTTGGGGACAGGGGGCGAACGAGCAGTACTTC. Amino acids: CASSWGQGANEQYF.

The CDR3 protein is CASSLETGSGNTIYF. The CDR3 DNA sequence: TGCGCCAGCAGCTTGGAGACAGGGAGTGGAAACACCATATATTTT. This sequence joins TRBV5-1 and TRBJ1-3, with 7 positions matching TRBD1. J gave up 3 bases and V 0 bases, and 3 bases lay outside the gene matches. Germline V gene lookup returns CDR1 SGHRS and CDR2 YFSETQ. The CDR3 spans 15 residues.

This chain connects TRBV11-3 to TRBJ1-1; no firm D call. This CDR3 has 14 amino acids. V dropped 5 bases and J dropped 0 bases, with 10 bases sitting between them. Germline V gene data show CDR1 as SGHNT and CDR2 as YENEEA. This chain's CDR3 is CASSPGLMNTEAFF. CDR3 nucleotide sequence: TGTGCCAGCAGCCCTGGACTGATGAACACTGAAGCTTTCTTT. Variable domain in full (rest from reference TRBV11-3 and TRBJ1-1): EAGVVQSPRYKIIEKKQPVAFWCNPISGHNTLYWYLQNLGQGPELLIRYENEEAVDDSQLPKDRFSAERLKGVDSTLKIQPAELGDSAVYLCASSPGLMNTEAFFGQGTRLTVV.

This rearrangement joins TRBV2 to TRBJ2-5; D is possibly TRBD2 (7 bases). Per germline, CDR1 SNHLY and CDR2 FYNNEI. The V end was cut by 1 base, the J end by 7 bases, with 13 bases between. This CDR3 is 14 amino acids long. The CDR3 nucleotides read TGTGCCAGCAGTGAAGGGGGGGGCAAAGGGACCCAGTACTTC. Its protein product is CASSEGGGKGTQYF.

This clone was observed a few times. The chain couples TRBV5-1 to TRBJ2-7; D remains ambiguous. Germline V gene lookup returns CDR1 SGHRS and CDR2 YFSETQ. Trimming stripped 0 bases from V and 4 bases from J, with 11 bases between. There are 14 residues in the CDR3. CDR3: CASSLDPVLYEQYV. The CDR3 DNA follows: TGCGCCAGCAGCTTGGATCCGGTCTTATACGAGCAGTACGTC.

The gene calls are TRBV7-9 and TRBJ2-2, with 7 bases that match TRBD2. The CDR3 runs 12 residues. The J segment lost 7 bases and the V segment lost 9 bases, leaving 5 bases of the junction unmatched. Germline V gives CDR1 SEHNR, CDR2 FQNEAQ (reference sequence). The CDR3 loop is CARDSSGGELFF. The CDR3 region has the DNA TGTGCCAGGGATTCTAGCGGCGGGGAGCTGTTTTTT. Full variable domain (outside the CDR3, taken from reference TRBV7-9 and TRBJ2-2): DTGVSQNPRHKITKRGQNVTFRCDPISEHNRLYWYRQTLGQGPEFLTYFQNEAQLEKSRLLSDRFSAERPKGSFSTLEIQRTEQGDSAMYLCARDSSGGELFFGEGSRLTVL.

The chain joins TRBV7-9 to TRBJ2-5; 11 bases agree with TRBD2. The CDR3 loop spans 16 amino acids. The V gene end was trimmed by 4 bases and the J gene end by 2 bases; junction bases not matched to a gene: 6. Germline lookup yields CDR1 SEHNR and CDR2 FQNEAQ (reference sequence). The CDR3 DNA reads as TGTGCCAGCAGCTCTGGGCGACTAGCGGGGCAAGAGACCCAGTACTTC. This encodes CASSSGRLAGQETQYF.

The chain carries TRBV12-5 and TRBJ2-4; TRBD1 might be the D (6 bases). The CDR3 runs to 14 residues. The germline CDR1 and CDR2 sequences are LGHNT and FRNRAP. The V and J ends lost 2 bases and 8 bases respectively, with 13 bases between them. DNA of the CDR3: TGTGCTAGTGGTTTGAACAGGGAAGGGGACATTCAGTACTTC. It codes for CASGLNREGDIQYF.

The chain uses TRBV9 and TRBJ1-3; perhaps TRBD1 as D (6 bases). V dropped 7 bases and J dropped 3 bases, with 20 bases sitting between them. This CDR3 is built from 16 residues. Germline V gene lookup returns CDR1 SGDLS and CDR2 YYNGEE. The CDR3 DNA follows: TGTGCCAGCGGCATGAAGACAGGATGGAGTGGAAACACCATATATTTT. This encodes CASGMKTGWSGNTIYF. Full variable domain (rest looked up from reference TRBV9 and TRBJ1-3): DSGVTQTPKHLITATGQRVTLRCSPRSGDLSVYWYQQSLDQGLQFLIQYYNGEERAKGNILERFSAQQFPDLHSELNLSSLELGDSALYFCASGMKTGWSGNTIYFGEGSWLTVV.

The V call is TRBV5-4, the J call TRBJ2-3; weak D call: TRBD2 (6 bases). Trimming took 4 bases from V and 6 from J, leaving 18 bases between them. The V gene's germline CDR1 is SGHNT and CDR2 YYREEE (reference sequence). This CDR3 spans 15 amino acids. The chain's CDR3 is CASSKRLEFGDTQYF. The DNA for the CDR3 is TGTGCCAGCAGCAAACGACTAGAGTTTGGGGATACGCAGTATTTT.

This clone was seen just once. The V call is TRBV11-3, the J call TRBJ2-1; TRBD2 agrees at 10 bases. J was trimmed by 8 bases and V by 1 base; bases with no gene match: 8. CDR3 length: 16 amino acids. In germline, CDR1 is SGHNT, CDR2 YENEEA. As DNA, the CDR3 is TGTGCCAGCAGCTTAGGGGGTAGCGGGAGGCTGGATGAGCAGTTCTTC. Protein product: CASSLGGSGRLDEQFF. Combining the CDR3 with reference TRBV11-3 and TRBJ2-1 gives the whole variable domain EAGVVQSPRYKIIEKKQPVAFWCNPISGHNTLYWYLQNLGQGPELLIRYENEEAVDDSQLPKDRFSAERLKGVDSTLKIQPAELGDSAVYLCASSLGGSGRLDEQFFGPGTRLTVL.

V gene TRBV7-2 combines with J gene TRBJ2-1; weak D call: TRBD2 (6 bases). V was pared by 1 base and J by 2 bases, with 15 bases between. Germline lookup yields CDR1 SGHTA and CDR2 FQGNSA. The CDR3 length is 17 residues. CDR3 sequence (DNA): TGTGCCAGCAGCTTAGGGGGGTCCGGGGGACCCTACAATGAGCAGTTCTTC. This gives the protein CASSLGGSGGPYNEQFF.